This note documents a single T cell receptor (beta chain) sequence. Clones were read by immunoSEQ multiplex PCR, and TCRdb kept only the in-frame ones, dropping some. The sample has 65,000 to 70,000 clones; over 60% are singletons. These data belong to a study of blood T cell repertoires in COVID-19. CDR3 length equals 11 residues. Germline V CDR1 and CDR2: SGDLS, YYNGEE. The V and J ends lost 3 bases and 15 bases respectively, with 13 bases between them. The receptor was isolated from a human donor in a cohort sampled during active COVID-19. Material: peripheral blood. The rearrangement links TRBV9 to TRBJ2-1, with D possibly matching TRBD2 (5 bases). The CDR3 DNA reads as TGTGCCAGCAGCGGAGAGGGTCCCCCGTTCTTC. It specifies CASSGEGPPFF. The complete variable domain, with remaining parts taken from reference TRBV9 and TRBJ2-1, reads DSGVTQTPKHLITATGQRVTLRCSPRSGDLSVYWYQQSLDQGLQFLIQYYNGEERAKGNILERFSAQQFPDLHSELNLSSLELGDSALYFCASSGEGPPFFGPGTRLTVL.